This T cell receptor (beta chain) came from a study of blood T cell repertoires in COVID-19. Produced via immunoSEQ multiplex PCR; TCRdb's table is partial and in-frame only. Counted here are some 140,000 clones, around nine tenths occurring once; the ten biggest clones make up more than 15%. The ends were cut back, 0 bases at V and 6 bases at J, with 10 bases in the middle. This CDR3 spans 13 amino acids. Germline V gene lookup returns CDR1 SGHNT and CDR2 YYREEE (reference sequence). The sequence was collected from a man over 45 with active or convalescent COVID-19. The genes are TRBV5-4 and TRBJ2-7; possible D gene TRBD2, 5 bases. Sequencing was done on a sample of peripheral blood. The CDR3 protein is CASSLDREGEQYF. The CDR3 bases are TGTGCCAGCAGCTTGGACAGAGAGGGCGAGCAGTACTTC.